This TCR beta chain comes out of a study of regulatory T cells in long-lasting Graves disease (dated by TCRdb to about 2021). Regarding the complete study: Persistent Graves' disease meant more than 5 years of antithyroid drug treatment with TSH receptor autoantibodies that stayed positive. Peripheral blood TCR sequencing and RNA sequencing compared persistent Graves' disease patients with newly diagnosed Graves' disease patients. The study was registered as a clinical trial and conducted in China. TCR sequencing covered some 13 persistent and 20 newly diagnosed Graves' disease patients, some 35 samples in total. In the clinical cohort, patients with persistent Graves' disease had used antithyroid drugs for an average of around ten years.

The meaning of the sample's time point label: persistent/refractory GD, antithyroid drugs over 5 years with positive TRAb. For both TCR sequencing and RNA sequencing, RNA was extracted from PBMCs using TRIzol. The diagnosis of Graves' disease was made according to American Thyroid Association guidelines. Recruitment of patients was carried out at an endocrinology department in Xi'an, China. Each patient gave about 8.1 milliliters of peripheral blood, collected in an EDTA anticoagulant tube. Ficoll Paque Plus density gradient separation was used to isolate PBMCs, and no further T cell sorting was done. An Agilent 2100 Bioanalyzer and agarose gel were used to check RNA quality, and a NanoDrop 2000 was used to measure RNA concentration. To prepare the library, multiplex PCR was applied. Sequencing was carried out with an Illumina HiSeq 4000. iRepertoire HTBI primers and Arm-PCR amplification of CDR3 regions were used to construct TCR beta libraries. Before sequencing, the PCR products underwent gel purification. Under the source paper's analysis protocol: A total of around 66 TRBV and some 15 TRBJ segments were identified across samples and were used for gene usage analysis of CDR3 amino acid clonotypes. Filtered high-quality paired reads were merged into contigs using COPE and FqMerger. BLAST was used to align contigs to IMGT TRBV, TRBD and TRBJ reference genes, with CDR3 defined following IMGT. Any clonotype with a frequency above 0.1% was classified as a highly expanded clone. Shannon entropy served as the measure of repertoire diversity, while the Gini coefficient captured V-J evenness. A clonotype was considered public if more than one individual shared it. The public reads were quality trimmed at Q25 with fastp and then assembled into clones with MiXCR by TCRdb, keeping productive beta chains. Every CDR3 protein is listed once, alongside the most common genes and DNA of its rows. It is TCRdb's table, rather than the study itself, that gives the V and J calls and clone size. This sample gives hundreds of thousands of distinct CDR3 sequences in total; under 25% of them show up just once. 7.8% of the sample belongs to the ten largest clones.

From the cysteine through the phenylalanine, the CDR3 covers 13 amino acids. Solely the CDR3 DNA is kept, with 39 bases framed from the first base. The junction carries 10 bases between V and J, which are trimmed by 5 bases and 6 bases respectively. The germline V gene gives CDR1 as MNHEY and CDR2 as SVGEGT. The paper as a whole reports these results and caveats: The authors acknowledged the small sample size as a limitation that may reduce accuracy. More public clonotypes were shared among persistent patients (roughly 2,700) than among newly diagnosed patients (under 1,000). Because the primary lesion, thyroid tissue, could not be accessed, the study looked at peripheral blood alone. Preferential use of TRBV28, TRBJ1-2 and TRBJ2-5 was observed in persistent disease, whereas TRBV20-1 and TRBJ2-1 were favored in newly diagnosed disease. Only the TCR beta chain was sequenced and analyzed. Lower TCR Shannon entropy and fewer highly expanded clones were observed in persistent Graves' disease patients than in newly diagnosed patients, which suggested clonal expansion.

To note about this clonotype: What this receptor recognizes is not known. No base-level quality is on record; no much larger clone is a single base apart.

The TCR originated in a female donor with Graves disease. Sequenced here: peripheral blood mononuclear cells (PBMCs), sampled when the disease was refractory, from a patient treated with antithyroid drugs. The sequence is built from TRBV6-2 or TRBV6-3 and TRBJ2-2; confidence is insufficient to name the D gene. CDR3 protein: CASSPQVSGELFF. The nucleotide sequence reads as follows: TGTGCCAGCAGTCCGCAGGTCTCCGGGGAGCTGTTTTTT.